Below, 29 T cell receptor beta chains from the same sample are listed, as sequenced in a study of neurological immune-mediated disorders. TCRdb recomputed calls from the 5' RACE reads with MiXCR, one row per CDR3 protein. This sample carries under 75,000 distinct CDR3 sequences, around 5.1% of them seen once, and the ten largest clones take around 5.3%. The sequenced material came from PBMCs. Receptor source: a human donor with multiple sclerosis. The donor label of this sample is uncertain.

This clonotype was counted at least ten times. This rearrangement joins TRBV20-1 to TRBJ1-2; D is undetermined. This CDR3 contains 12 residues. Germline V gene sequence: CDR1 DFQATT, CDR2 SNEGSKA (reference sequence). V was shortened by 7 bases and J by 10 bases, with 19 bases between the two germline ends. The CDR3 nucleotides are TGCAGTGTTCCGTTTAACCCTGGGGACTACACCTTC. Translation: CSVPFNPGDYTF.

This clonotype showed up many times. This chain connects TRBV14 to TRBJ2-1; 11 bases agree with TRBD2. The germline gives CDR1 SGHDN, CDR2 FVKESK. CDR3 size: 15 residues. The V segment lost 2 bases and the J segment 10 bases; nucleotides outside the gene matches: 7. In DNA form, the CDR3 reads TGTGCCAGCAGCCAATTTAGCGGGGGGGCCGGGGAGCAGTTCTTC. The encoded protein is CASSQFSGGAGEQFF. Based on the CDR3 plus reference TRBV14 and TRBJ2-1, the full variable domain is EAGVTQFPSHSVIEKGQTVTLRCDPISGHDNLYWYRRVMGKEIKFLLHFVKESKQDESGMPNNRFLAERTGGTYSTLKVQPAELEDSGVYFCASSQFSGGAGEQFFGPGTRLTVL.

This clonotype was counted many times. V gene TRBV5-6 combines with J gene TRBJ1-1, with D maybe TRBD1 (5 bases). V lost 4 bases and J lost 4, with 14 bases in between. The CDR3 contains 14 residues. Germline CDR1 reads SGHDT; CDR2 reads YYEEEE. As DNA, the CDR3 is TGTGCCAGCAGCCCCCAGGGAGTATCCACTGAAGCTTTCTTT. Its translation is CASSPQGVSTEAFF. Using reference TRBV5-6 and TRBJ1-1 for the parts outside the CDR3, the full variable domain is DAGVTQSPTHLIKTRGQQVTLRCSPKSGHDTVSWYQQALGQGPQFIFQYYEEEERQRGNFPDRFSGHQFPNYSSELNVNALLLGDSALYLCASSPQGVSTEAFFGQGTRLTVV.

This clonotype has ten or more counts. This rearrangement joins TRBV5-1 to TRBJ1-2; 10 positions match TRBD1. From germline, CDR1 is SGHRS and CDR2 YFSETQ. CDR3 length equals 15 residues. The V gene end was trimmed by 3 bases and the J gene end by 8 bases; junction bases not matched to a gene: 10. The CDR3 sequence is CASSSDGTGVGGYTF. Written as DNA, the CDR3 is TGCGCCAGCAGCTCGGACGGGACAGGGGTTGGAGGCTACACCTTC.

In its sample, this clonotype is medium-sized (0.01 to 0.1%). The chain links TRBV7-8 to TRBJ2-1; TRBD1 aligns across 7 bases. V trimming: 2 bases; J trimming: 2 bases; junction bases outside the gene matches: 3. The CDR3 consists of 15 residues. Germline V CDR1 and CDR2: SGHVS, FQNEAQ. The CDR3 DNA follows: TGTGCCAGCAGCTTATACGACAGGGCCTACAATGAGCAGTTCTTC. The encoded protein is CASSLYDRAYNEQFF. The full variable domain, with the rest looked up from reference TRBV7-8 and TRBJ2-1, is GAGVSQSPRYKVAKRGQDVALRCDPISGHVSLFWYQQALGQGPEFLTYFQNEAQLDKSGLPSDRFFAERPEGSVSTLKIQRTQQEDSAVYLCASSLYDRAYNEQFFGPGTRLTVL.

This clonotype was picked up many times. The chain is built from TRBV20-1 and TRBJ1-1, with D perhaps TRBD1 (5 bases). Germline V gene lookup returns CDR1 DFQATT and CDR2 SNEGSKA (reference sequence). V lost 6 bases and J 0 bases, leaving 11 bases between the germline ends. The CDR3 contains 13 residues. CDR3 bases: TGCAGTGCCCGGGACCGTGTGAACACTGAAGCTTTCTTT. As protein: CSARDRVNTEAFF.

This clonotype was seen ten or more times. The rearrangement uses TRBV29-1 and TRBJ2-2; 11 bases are a match to TRBD2. V shed 1 base, J shed 5 bases, and the junction held 6 bases outside the gene matches. CDR1 and CDR2 (germline): SQVTM, ANQGSEA. The CDR3 runs to 16 residues. The chain's CDR3 is CSVEVGSGGATGELFF. CDR3 bases: TGCAGCGTTGAAGTTGGTAGCGGGGGGGCTACCGGGGAGCTGTTTTTT.

The rearrangement uses TRBV30 and TRBJ1-1, with a possible D match to TRBD1 (5 bases). Germline CDR1 is GTSNPN and CDR2 is SVGIG (reference sequence). V lost 5 bases and J lost 0, with 13 bases in between. CDR3 length: 14 residues. The CDR3 loop reads CAWDPLGVNTEAFF. DNA for the CDR3: TGTGCCTGGGACCCCCTGGGGGTGAACACTGAAGCTTTCTTT.

This clonotype appeared many times. This sequence joins TRBV3-1 and TRBJ2-7; 10 bases match TRBD1. V trimming: 8 bases; J trimming: 3 bases; junction bases outside the gene matches: 4. Germline V gene sequence: CDR1 LGHDT, CDR2 YNNKEL (reference sequence). The CDR3 has 13 residues. This CDR3 reads CASGRDRGYEQYF. CDR3 coding DNA: TGTGCCAGCGGCCGGGACAGGGGCTACGAGCAGTACTTC.

Ten or more counts support this clonotype. The chain has TRBV5-1 and TRBJ2-7; TRBD2 matches 10 bases. Germline lookup yields CDR1 SGHRS and CDR2 YFSETQ. There are 19 residues in the CDR3. The ends lost 1 base at V and 5 bases at J; junction bases unmatched: 18. The CDR3 loop reads CASSLRASGGAILAHEQYF. In DNA form, the CDR3 reads TGCGCCAGCAGCTTGAGGGCGAGCGGGGGGGCGATCCTTGCCCACGAGCAGTACTTC.

This clonotype showed up many times. The chain couples TRBV5-1 to TRBJ2-2; D not resolved. The V end lost 2 bases, the J end lost 6 bases, and 11 bases lay between the germline ends. Germline CDR1 is SGHRS and CDR2 is YFSETQ. CDR3 length: 14 amino acids. The CDR3 sequence: CASSLLPESGELFF. CDR3 nucleotides: TGCGCCAGCAGCTTATTGCCCGAATCCGGGGAGCTGTTTTTT.

In its sample, this clonotype was seen many times. This chain uses TRBV29-1 with TRBJ2-1; D perhaps matches TRBD2 (6 bases). The CDR3 runs to 14 residues. CDR1 is SQVTM, CDR2 ANQGSEA, per germline. Trimming pared 6 bases from V and 0 bases from J, leaving 12 bases between. CDR3 coding DNA: TGCAGCGTGTCGGACGGGAGCTCCTACAATGAGCAGTTCTTC. As protein: CSVSDGSSYNEQFF.

This clonotype has at least ten counts. The chain uses TRBV5-1 and TRBJ1-1; 7 nucleotides agree with TRBD1. Germline loops: CDR1 SGHRS, CDR2 YFSETQ. Trimming took 4 bases from V and 2 from J; bases not matched to a gene: 11. This CDR3 contains 16 residues. The CDR3 DNA reads TGCGCCAGCAGCCCAGGGACAGATTCCCCCAACACTGAAGCTTTCTTT. Protein: CASSPGTDSPNTEAFF.

This clonotype appeared many times. The gene calls are TRBV3-1 and TRBJ1-2; D unresolved. Germline V CDR1 and CDR2: LGHDT, YNNKEL (reference sequence). The CDR3 consists of 15 residues. Trimming cost V 1 base and J 4 bases, with 13 bases left between them. The CDR3 sequence is CASSQGASGVYGYTF. The CDR3, as DNA: TGTGCCAGCAGCCAAGGGGCTAGTGGTGTCTATGGCTACACCTTC.

This clonotype was counted many times. The CDR3 is CASETYEQYF. In DNA, the CDR3 is TGTGCCTCGGAGACCTACGAGCAGTACTTC. The chain combines TRBV24-1 with TRBJ2-7; D remains unclear. CDR3 length equals 10 residues. Trimming left V 12 bases short and J 2 bases short, with 7 bases between. From germline, CDR1 is KGHDR and CDR2 SFDVKD.

This clonotype was recorded at least ten times. Here the CDR3 reads CASRLNRGPYEQYF. The CDR3 bases are TGTGCCAGCAGACTTAACAGGGGTCCCTACGAGCAGTACTTC. The genes are TRBV7-9 and TRBJ2-7, with 7 positions matching TRBD1. Germline V gene lookup returns CDR1 SEHNR and CDR2 FQNEAQ (reference sequence). The junction had 7 bases not matched to a gene; V was cut back by 6 bases and J by 2 bases. This CDR3 comprises 14 residues.

This clonotype has ten or more counts. This chain joins TRBV5-6 and TRBJ1-1; D gene unclear. The CDR3 runs 13 residues. Germline-derived CDR1 and CDR2 are SGHDT and YYEEEE. Between the trimmed V and J ends, which lost 1 base and 2 bases, there was a span of 6 bases. This CDR3 is CASSLPGNTEAFF. In nucleotides, the CDR3 is TGTGCCAGCAGCTTGCCCGGAAACACTGAAGCTTTCTTT.

The table lists this clonotype with many counts. This chain joins TRBV5-1 and TRBJ1-1, with a tentative D call TRBD1 (6 bases). CDR3 length: 15 residues. Germline loops: CDR1 SGHRS, CDR2 YFSETQ. V was pared by 1 base and J by 3 bases, with 13 bases between. The chain's CDR3 is CASSLTGLTDTEAFF. CDR3 in DNA: TGCGCCAGCAGCTTGACAGGGTTGACGGACACTGAAGCTTTCTTT.

This clonotype was seen repeatedly, ten times or more. This chain's CDR3 is CASSTSQGTDTQYF. The CDR3 coding sequence is TGTGCCAGCAGCACTTCTCAGGGGACGGATACGCAGTATTTT. V usage is TRBV9 and J usage is TRBJ2-3, with D possibly matching TRBD1 (6 bases). Trimming pared 4 bases from V and 6 bases from J, leaving 15 bases between. This CDR3 is built from 14 residues. The V gene's germline CDR1 is SGDLS and CDR2 YYNGEE.

This clonotype was picked up many times. Here the CDR3 DNA reads TGCAGCGTTGGTCGACAGCTCTCCTACGAGCAGTACTTC. Protein: CSVGRQLSYEQYF. The V and J genes are TRBV29-1 and TRBJ2-7; D might be TRBD1 (5 bases). Germline CDR1 SQVTM, CDR2 ANQGSEA. The CDR3 totals 13 residues. Trimming removed 4 bases at V and 0 bases at J, with 10 bases between.

At least ten counts were recorded for this clonotype. This chain links TRBV20-1 with TRBJ1-1, with a tentative D call TRBD1 (6 bases). Trimming took off 4 bases at V and 3 bases at J, with 12 bases between the two ends. This CDR3 contains 13 residues. Per germline, CDR1 DFQATT and CDR2 SNEGSKA (reference sequence). The CDR3 sequence: CSANRDIDTEAFF. The CDR3 nucleotides are TGCAGTGCTAACCGGGACATAGACACTGAAGCTTTCTTT.

CDR3 residues: CASKGASGVLDSYEQYF. Here the CDR3 DNA reads TGTGCCAGCAAAGGGGCTAGCGGGGTTCTTGACTCCTACGAGCAGTACTTC. The chain combines TRBV12-3 or TRBV12-4 with TRBJ2-7; 9 nucleotides match TRBD2. The CDR3 is 17 amino acids. The V gene end was trimmed by 7 bases and the J gene end by 0 bases; junction bases not matched to a gene: 13.

Many counts were recorded for this clonotype. This chain connects TRBV7-9 to TRBJ2-5, with 7 bases that match TRBD2. The CDR3 sequence is 13 residues long. V trimming: 5 bases; J trimming: 4 bases; junction bases outside the gene matches: 4. Germline V gene data show CDR1 as SEHNR and CDR2 as FQNEAQ (reference sequence). CDR3 sequence: CASSRGEGETQYF. The CDR3 DNA reads as TGTGCCAGCAGCCGTGGGGAGGGAGAGACCCAGTACTTC.

This clonotype was counted many times. This rearrangement joins TRBV20-1 to TRBJ1-5, with D unclear. The CDR3 extends over 12 amino acids. CDR1 is DFQATT and CDR2 is SNEGSKA in the germline V gene (reference sequence). The V and J ends lost 2 bases and 3 bases respectively, with 5 bases between them. DNA of the CDR3: TGCAGTGCTAGAAAACACAATCAGCCCCAGCATTTT. This gives the protein CSARKHNQPQHF.

In this sample, this clonotype turned up many times. J is TRBJ1-2 and V is TRBV5-1; TRBD1 might be the D (5 bases). Deletions cut 8 bases from V and 7 bases from J, with 15 bases between. Germline CDR1 reads SGHRS; CDR2 reads YFSETQ. The length of the CDR3 is 12 residues. CDR3 nucleotides: TGCGCCAGTAGGGACCCAAGGAGTGGCTACACCTTC. This sequence encodes CASRDPRSGYTF.

This clonotype was recorded at least ten times. This rearrangement joins TRBV9 to TRBJ2-1, with TRBD2 matching 8 bases. The CDR3 contains 15 residues. Germline V gene lookup returns CDR1 SGDLS and CDR2 YYNGEE. Unmatched junction bases numbered 6, after V lost 2 bases and J lost 5 bases. CDR3 amino acids: CASSVLSGGNNEQFF. The CDR3 DNA reads TGTGCCAGCAGCGTCCTAAGCGGGGGAAACAATGAGCAGTTCTTC.

This clonotype was observed many times. The V gene is TRBV12-3 or TRBV12-4, the J gene TRBJ2-5; 8 nucleotides align to TRBD1. With V trimmed by 6 bases and J by 7 bases, 10 bases remained unmatched. This CDR3 contains 14 residues. CDR3: CASSQDRAEVTQYF. The DNA for the CDR3 is TGTGCCAGCAGCCAGGACAGGGCGGAGGTGACCCAGTACTTC.

This clonotype appeared many times. V is TRBV15 and J is TRBJ1-3, with D perhaps matching TRBD1 (5 bases). Germline values: CDR1 LNHNV, CDR2 YYDKDF (reference sequence). Trimming stripped 0 bases from V and 0 bases from J, with 12 bases between. This CDR3 is 17 amino acids long. The CDR3 region is CATSRDGDSLSGNTIYF. Written as DNA, the CDR3 is TGTGCCACCAGCAGAGATGGTGACAGTCTCTCTGGAAACACCATATATTTT.

This clonotype was found many times. The chain carries TRBV20-1 and TRBJ1-5, with 8 nucleotides matching TRBD1. This CDR3 region has 15 residues. Germline V lookup: CDR1 DFQATT, CDR2 SNEGSKA (reference sequence). After removal of 4 bases from V and 0 bases from J, the junction contained 5 bases not matched to a gene. The CDR3 nucleotides are TGCAGTGCTACCCGGACAGGGATTAGCAATCAGCCCCAGCATTTT. Translation gives CSATRTGISNQPQHF.